Given below is one TCR beta chain in context. The data are from a study of cytomegalovirus exposure and HLA in healthy donors. Each donor was nominally healthy when sampled (though unrecorded immune exposures were likely). PCR involved 60 Vbeta and 13 Jbeta primers. Profiled with immunoSEQ multiplex PCR; TCRdb holds only in-frame clones, not every one. The data contain about 200,000 clones, approximately 78% of them singletons. The CDR3 runs 17 residues. J lost 7 bases, V lost 4 bases, and 11 bases had no gene match. The V gene's germline CDR1 is SGHVS and CDR2 FNYEAQ. The chain couples TRBV7-6 to TRBJ2-7; 15 bases match TRBD2. The source of this sequence is a woman in her fifties or sixties in good health and CMV-seropositive. The sample was PBMCs. The CDR3 region has the DNA TGTGCCAGCAGCTGGGGACTAGCGGGGGGTGGCAGAGGAGAGCAGTACTTC. Residues: CASSWGLAGGGRGEQYF. Variable domain in full (rest from reference TRBV7-6 and TRBJ2-7): GAGVSQSPRYKVTKRGQDVALRCDPISGHVSLYWYRQALGQGPEFLTYFNYEAQQDKSGLPNDRFSAERPEGSISTLTIQRTEQRDSAMYRCASSWGLAGGGRGEQYFGPGTRLTVT.